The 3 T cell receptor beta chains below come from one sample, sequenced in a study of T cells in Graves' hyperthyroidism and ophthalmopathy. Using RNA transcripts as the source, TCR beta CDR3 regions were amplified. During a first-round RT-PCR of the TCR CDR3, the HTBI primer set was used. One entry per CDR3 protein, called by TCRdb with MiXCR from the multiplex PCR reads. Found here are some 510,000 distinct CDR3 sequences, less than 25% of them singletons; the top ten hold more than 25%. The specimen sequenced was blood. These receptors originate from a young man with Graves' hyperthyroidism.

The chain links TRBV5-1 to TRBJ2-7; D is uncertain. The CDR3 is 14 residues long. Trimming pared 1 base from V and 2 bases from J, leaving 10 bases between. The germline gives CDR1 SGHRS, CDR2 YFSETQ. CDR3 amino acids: CASSLTAVAYEQYF. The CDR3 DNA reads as TGCGCCAGCAGCTTGACCGCTGTGGCCTACGAGCAGTACTTC. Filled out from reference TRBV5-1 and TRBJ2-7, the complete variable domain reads KAGVTQTPRYLIKTRGQQVTLSCSPISGHRSVSWYQQTPGQGLQFLFEYFSETQRNKGNFPGRFSGRQFSNSRSEMNVSTLELGDSALYLCASSLTAVAYEQYFGPGTRLTVT.

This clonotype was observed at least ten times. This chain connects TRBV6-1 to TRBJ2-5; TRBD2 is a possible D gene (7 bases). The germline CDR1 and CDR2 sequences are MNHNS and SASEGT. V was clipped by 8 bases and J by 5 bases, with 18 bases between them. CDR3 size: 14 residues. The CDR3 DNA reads TGTGCCAGCGGGGGCTTGGGAGGGCGCGAGACCCAGTACTTC. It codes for CASGGLGGRETQYF.

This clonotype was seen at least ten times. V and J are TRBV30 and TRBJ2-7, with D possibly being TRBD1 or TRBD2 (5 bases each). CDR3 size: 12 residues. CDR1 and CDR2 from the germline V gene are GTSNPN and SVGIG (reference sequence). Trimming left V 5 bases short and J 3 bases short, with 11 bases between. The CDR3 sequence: CAWGDLSYEQYF. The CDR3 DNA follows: TGTGCCTGGGGGGACCTCAGCTACGAGCAGTACTTC.